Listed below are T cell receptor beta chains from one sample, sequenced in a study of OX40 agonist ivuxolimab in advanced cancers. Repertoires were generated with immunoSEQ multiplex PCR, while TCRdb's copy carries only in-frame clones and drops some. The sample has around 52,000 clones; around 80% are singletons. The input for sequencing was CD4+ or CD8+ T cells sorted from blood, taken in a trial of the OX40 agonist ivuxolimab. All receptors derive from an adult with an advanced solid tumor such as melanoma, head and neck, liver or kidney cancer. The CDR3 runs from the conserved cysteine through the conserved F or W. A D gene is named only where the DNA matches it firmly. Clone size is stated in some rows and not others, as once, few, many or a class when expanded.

DNA: TGTGCCAGCAGCTTCGCAGGGGATGGCTACACCTTC
CDR3: CASSFAGDGYTF
size: -
V: TRBV7-2
D: -
J: TRBJ1-2

DNA: TGTGCCAGCAGTGTGGTCGGACCGAACTATGGCTACACCTTC
CDR3: CASSVVGPNYGYTF
size: -
V: TRBV2
D: -
J: TRBJ1-2

DNA: TGTGCCACCAGCAGAGACAAAGCGAGGGTGGGGGGTGAGCAGTTCTTC
CDR3: CATSRDKARVGGEQFF
size: -
V: TRBV15
D: -
J: TRBJ2-1

DNA: TGTGCCAGCAGATCCCCGACAGGGACGGACTATGGCTACACCTTC
CDR3: CASRSPTGTDYGYTF
size: -
V: TRBV6-5
D: TRBD1
J: TRBJ1-2

DNA: TGCGCCAGCAGCCAGTCAAACTATTTTTCGTACGAGCAGTACTTC
CDR3: CASSQSNYFSYEQYF
size: -
V: TRBV4-1
D: -
J: TRBJ2-7

DNA: TGTGCCTGGAGGGGGTCGAGAGGGCAGGGTGAAAAACTGTTTTTT
CDR3: CAWRGSRGQGEKLFF
size: -
V: TRBV30
D: -
J: TRBJ1-4

DNA: TGCGCCAGCAGCTTGACAGGAGATAATTCACCCCTCCACTTT
CDR3: CASSLTGDNSPLHF
size: few
V: TRBV10-2
D: -
J: TRBJ1-6

DNA: TGTGCCAGCAGTTCTCAGGGACTAGCGGGAAGCGAGCAGTACTTC
CDR3: CASSSQGLAGSEQYF
size: -
V: TRBV6-1
D: TRBD2
J: TRBJ2-7

DNA: TGTGCCATCAGTGAGCAACTAGCGGTGGAGACCCAGTACTTC
CDR3: CAISEQLAVETQYF
size: -
V: TRBV10-3
D: TRBD2
J: TRBJ2-5

DNA: TGTGCCAGCAGCTTTACCGGCGGTAGCGATGAGCAGTTCTTC
CDR3: CASSFTGGSDEQFF
size: few
V: TRBV7-9
D: -
J: TRBJ2-1

DNA: TGTGCCAGCAGTCTCCTTTCCTACGAGCAGTACTTC
CDR3: CASSLLSYEQYF
size: few
V: TRBV11-2
D: -
J: TRBJ2-7

DNA: TGTGCCAGTAGTATAGCCCCCATACAGGGGTATAGCAATCAGCCCCAGCATTTT
CDR3: CASSIAPIQGYSNQPQHF
size: -
V: TRBV19
D: TRBD1
J: TRBJ1-5

DNA: TGTGCCAGCAGCACCGGGACTAGCGGGAGGGCCTACGAGCAGTACTTC
CDR3: CASSTGTSGRAYEQYF
size: -
V: TRBV5-6
D: TRBD2
J: TRBJ2-7

DNA: TGTGCCAGTAGTATAGAGGGCCATTTCAAGCAGTACTTC
CDR3: CASSIEGHFKQYF
size: -
V: TRBV19
D: -
J: TRBJ2-7

DNA: TGTGCCAGCAGTTACGTACAGGGGGCGATGGCTTTCTTT
CDR3: CASSYVQGAMAFF
size: -
V: TRBV6-6
D: TRBD1
J: TRBJ1-1

DNA: TGTGCCAGCAGGGGGGACTTTTCATCCTACGAGCAGTACTTC
CDR3: CASRGDFSSYEQYF
size: -
V: TRBV2
D: -
J: TRBJ2-7

DNA: TGTGCCAGCAGCTTGATAGCGGGCGGGGAGCAGTACTTC
CDR3: CASSLIAGGEQYF
size: few
V: TRBV5-4
D: TRBD2
J: TRBJ2-7

DNA: TGTGCCAGCAGCCGACAGGGACGGGTTACACCCCTCCACTTT
CDR3: CASSRQGRVTPLHF
size: -
V: TRBV28
D: TRBD1
J: TRBJ1-6

DNA: TGCAGCGTCGATGACAGGACGAGTGGAAACACCATATATTTT
CDR3: CSVDDRTSGNTIYF
size: -
V: TRBV29-1
D: -
J: TRBJ1-3

DNA: TGTGCCTGGAGGGGGGACTTGTCTAGCACAGATACGCAGTATTTT
CDR3: CAWRGDLSSTDTQYF
size: -
V: TRBV30
D: -
J: TRBJ2-3

DNA: TGTGCCAGTAGTATGCCGACTAGCCAAGAGACCCAGTACTTC
CDR3: CASSMPTSQETQYF
size: -
V: TRBV19
D: -
J: TRBJ2-5

DNA: TGTGCCAGCATAAGGGCGGGAGGGCCTGGCACCGGGGAGCTGTTTTTT
CDR3: CASIRAGGPGTGELFF
size: -
V: TRBV6-6
D: TRBD2
J: TRBJ2-2

DNA: TGTGCCAGCAGCCACGGGGACTATAACTACGAGCAGTACTTC
CDR3: CASSHGDYNYEQYF
size: -
V: TRBV7-2
D: TRBD2
J: TRBJ2-7